These 9 T cell receptor beta chains came from one sample sequenced in a study of T cells in localized non-small cell lung cancer. Libraries were prepared by immunoSEQ multiplex PCR; TCRdb keeps only in-frame clonotypes and omits some of them. This table holds tens of thousands of clones, about nine tenths found once. This specimen consisted of PBMCs, obtained before any cancer treatment. The receptors were sampled from a man aged 35 to 69 with stage II squamous cell lung carcinoma.

This clone was found a few times. Other DNA sequences of this sample code for an identical CDR3. This chain connects TRBV27 to TRBJ2-7; unclear D gene. Germline V lookup: CDR1 MNHEY, CDR2 SMNVEV (reference sequence). This CDR3 comprises 13 residues. V was trimmed by 3 bases and J by 1 base, leaving 7 bases between them. CDR3 nucleotide sequence: TGTGCCAGCAGTTTGGGAAGGTCCTACGAGCAGTACTTC. As protein: CASSLGRSYEQYF.

The gene calls are TRBV6-1 and TRBJ1-1; D unclear. The V gene's germline CDR1 is MNHNS and CDR2 SASEGT. With 6 bases removed from V and 2 bases from J, the gap between germline ends came to 10 bases. This CDR3 spans 13 amino acids. CDR3 protein: CASRTWGNTEAFF. The CDR3 DNA reads TGTGCCAGCAGGACCTGGGGAAACACTGAAGCTTTCTTT.

The chain uses TRBV7-2 and TRBJ2-1; tentatively, D is TRBD1 or TRBD2 (5 bases each). Germline CDR1 SGHTA, CDR2 FQGNSA. This CDR3 spans 14 amino acids. Trimming removed 5 bases from V and 6 bases from J, with 14 bases in between. The CDR3 region has the DNA TGTGCCAGCAGCCCCTCGGGACGGAGCAATGAGCAGTTCTTC. Residues: CASSPSGRSNEQFF. Based on the CDR3 plus reference TRBV7-2 and TRBJ2-1, the full variable domain is GAGVSQSPSNKVTEKGKDVELRCDPISGHTALYWYRQSLGQGLEFLIYFQGNSAPDKSGLPSDRFSAERTGGSVSTLTIQRTQQEDSAVYLCASSPSGRSNEQFFGPGTRLTVL.

The count of this clone is one. The chain links TRBV6-1 to TRBJ1-2; D is unresolved. Germline CDR1 reads MNHNS; CDR2 reads SASEGT. V was pared by 5 bases and J by 0 bases, with 10 bases between. CDR3 size: 14 residues. The DNA for the CDR3 is TGTGCCAGCAGTCCCTCAATAGCTAACTATGGCTACACCTTC. Translation gives CASSPSIANYGYTF.

V gene TRBV29-1 combines with J gene TRBJ1-2; the D is unclear. Germline lookup yields CDR1 SQVTM and CDR2 ANQGSEA. The CDR3 loop spans 11 amino acids. The CDR3 coding sequence is TGCACCTCTTCCACCTGGTATGGCTACACCTTC. It yields the protein CTSSTWYGYTF.

J is TRBJ1-2 and V is TRBV5-6, with a possible D match to TRBD1 (5 bases). Germline lookup yields CDR1 SGHDT and CDR2 YYEEEE. CDR3 size: 14 residues. Deletions cut 1 base from V and 3 bases from J, with 10 bases between. The CDR3 loop is CASSLQGNDYGYTF. The DNA of the CDR3 is TGTGCCAGCAGCTTGCAGGGAAACGACTATGGCTACACCTTC.

The V and J genes are TRBV6-5 and TRBJ2-6; TRBD1 matches 8 bases. The CDR3 runs 15 residues. V shed 6 bases and J 1 base; nucleotides not matched to a gene: 2. CDR1 and CDR2 (germline): MNHEY, SVGAGI. The CDR3 DNA is TGTGCCAGCAGGCGACAGGGGTCTGGGGCCAACGTCCTGACTTTC. Residues: CASRRQGSGANVLTF.

The V call is TRBV6-1, the J call TRBJ1-5, with 7 bases fitting TRBD1. With 10 bases clipped from V and 2 bases from J, the junction kept 11 bases outside the gene matches. Germline-derived CDR1 and CDR2 are MNHNS and SASEGT. The CDR3 length is 15 residues. CDR3 bases: TGTGCCACCTCGGGACAGTCGGTGGGCAATCAGCCCCAGCATTTT. This gives the protein CATSGQSVGNQPQHF.

CDR3 sequence: CASSLSGGEQYF. CDR3 bases: TGTGCCAGCAGTTTATCAGGTGGCGAGCAGTACTTC. V is TRBV27 and J is TRBJ2-7; D is undetermined. This CDR3 spans 12 amino acids. Germline values: CDR1 MNHEY, CDR2 SMNVEV (reference sequence). Trimming pared 0 bases from V and 6 bases from J, leaving 6 bases between.